These 28 T cell receptor beta chains were sequenced from one sample in a study of cytomegalovirus exposure and HLA in healthy donors. The PCR made use of 60 Vbeta and 13 Jbeta primers. Sequenced by immunoSEQ multiplex PCR; TCRdb stores in-frame clones only, minus some. The sample yields some 190,000 clones, roughly four fifths seen once. Sequencing was performed on PBMCs. The receptors come from a man aged 18 to 30 in good health and CMV-seronegative.

The V call is TRBV5-8, the J call TRBJ2-7; 7 bases map to TRBD2. J was trimmed by 4 bases and V by 0 bases; bases with no gene match: 7. The CDR3 runs 15 residues. Germline assignment: CDR1 SGHTS and CDR2 YDEGEE. This CDR3 is CASSLGDYSFYEQYF. The CDR3 DNA sequence: TGTGCCAGCAGCTTGGGGGACTACTCGTTTTACGAGCAGTACTTC.

This chain uses TRBV9 with TRBJ2-5; TRBD2 matches at 8 bases. Per germline, CDR1 SGDLS and CDR2 YYNGEE. The junction had 10 bases not matched to a gene; V was cut back by 4 bases and J by 2 bases. CDR3 length: 16 residues. As DNA, the CDR3 is TGTGCCAGCAGCCTAACCTCCGGGACTAGACAAGAGACCCAGTACTTC. It yields the protein CASSLTSGTRQETQYF.

The chain links TRBV11-3 to TRBJ1-1; D perhaps matches TRBD1 (6 bases). V shed 5 bases and J shed 3 bases, with 10 bases lying between them. Germline lookup yields CDR1 SGHNT and CDR2 YENEEA. The CDR3 totals 13 residues. The CDR3 protein is CASSQGQYTEAFF. CDR3 DNA: TGTGCCAGCAGCCAAGGACAGTACACTGAAGCTTTCTTT.

The genes are TRBV5-4 and TRBJ2-7; 12 nucleotides match TRBD1. This CDR3 has 14 residues. Trimming cost V 5 bases and J 6 bases; bases outside gene matches: 6. Germline V gives CDR1 SGHNT, CDR2 YYREEE (reference sequence). The CDR3 bases are TGTGCCAGCAGTTTCGGGACAGGGGGCGTCGAGCAGTACTTC. This sequence encodes CASSFGTGGVEQYF.

The chain employs TRBV2 and TRBJ1-2; 8 bases are a match to TRBD1. J lost 10 bases, V lost 8 bases, and 3 bases had no gene match. The CDR3 sequence is 10 residues long. Germline CDR1 is SNHLY and CDR2 is FYNNEI. CDR3 loop: CASQGAVYTF. The CDR3 region has the DNA TGTGCCAGCCAGGGGGCTGTCTACACCTTC.

This clone was counted between two and nine times. The CDR3 reads CASSLVPGAAYEQYF. The CDR3, as DNA: TGCGCCAGCAGCTTGGTACCCGGAGCAGCCTACGAGCAGTACTTC. The chain links TRBV5-1 to TRBJ2-7; D unresolved. This CDR3 spans 15 amino acids. CDR1 SGHRS and CDR2 YFSETQ come from the germline V gene. The ends were cut back, 0 bases at V and 2 bases at J, with 12 bases in the middle.

The chain has TRBV10-1 and TRBJ2-1, with TRBD1 matching 8 bases. With V trimmed by 4 bases and J by 8 bases, 7 bases remained unmatched. Germline V lookup: CDR1 WNHNN, CDR2 SYGVQD (reference sequence). There are 14 residues in the CDR3. CDR3 nucleotides: TGCGCCAGCAGTGGGAACAGGGGGTTCTATGAGCAGTTCTTC. This gives the protein CASSGNRGFYEQFF.

The chain carries TRBV5-1 and TRBJ2-7; TRBD2 agrees at 11 bases. This CDR3 contains 14 residues. From germline, CDR1 is SGHRS and CDR2 YFSETQ. With V trimmed by 4 bases and J by 3 bases, 3 bases remained unmatched. CDR3 region: CASSVAGGIYEQYF. CDR3 bases: TGCGCCAGCAGCGTAGCGGGGGGGATCTACGAGCAGTACTTC.

This sequence joins TRBV7-9 and TRBJ2-7; D may be TRBD2 (6 bases). The CDR3 length is 15 residues. The V end lost 5 bases, the J end lost 3 bases, and 17 bases lay between the germline ends. Germline CDR1 is SEHNR and CDR2 is FQNEAQ (reference sequence). CDR3 residues: CASSPSRDSSYEQYF. The CDR3 DNA reads as TGTGCCAGCAGCCCAAGTAGGGACTCGAGCTACGAGCAGTACTTC.

This chain uses TRBV19 with TRBJ1-1; a weak D match, TRBD1 (5 bases). The CDR3 spans 14 residues. The V gene lost 3 bases and the J gene lost 6 bases, with 14 bases spanning the gap. Germline V CDR1 and CDR2: LNHDA, SQIVND (reference sequence). CDR3 amino acids: CASSIGGVIPEAFF. The CDR3 DNA reads TGTGCCAGTAGTATCGGGGGGGTTATCCCTGAAGCTTTCTTT.

The chain uses TRBV30 and TRBJ2-2, with D possibly matching TRBD1 (6 bases). The germline V gene encodes CDR1 GTSNPN and CDR2 SVGIG (reference sequence). CDR3 size: 14 residues. The V end lost 2 bases, the J end lost 8 bases, and 15 bases lay between the germline ends. The CDR3 is CAWSFRGIPGELFF. In DNA, the CDR3 is TGTGCCTGGAGTTTCAGGGGAATACCAGGGGAGCTGTTTTTT.

The J gene is TRBJ1-5, the V gene TRBV19; 10 nucleotides align to TRBD1. Germline CDR1 and CDR2: LNHDA and SQIVND (reference sequence). The CDR3 extends over 14 amino acids. V dropped 5 bases and J dropped 12; count of bases not matched to a gene: 10. CDR3 residues: CASSFSMTGGHQHF. CDR3 coding DNA: TGTGCCAGTAGTTTCTCCATGACAGGGGGCCACCAGCATTTT.

The gene calls are TRBV11-2 and TRBJ1-6, with 10 positions matching TRBD1. The trim removed 5 bases at V and 7 bases at J, leaving 5 bases unmatched. The CDR3 length is 15 residues. The germline V gene has CDR1 SGHAT and CDR2 FQNNGV. CDR3 loop: CASSETGGQNSPLHF. The CDR3 DNA reads TGTGCCAGCAGCGAGACAGGGGGCCAGAATTCACCCCTCCACTTT.

On this clone itself: The sample holds other DNA sequences that translate to the same CDR3. This chain connects TRBV20-1 to TRBJ2-5, with D uncertain. Trimming shortened V by 3 bases and J by 5 bases, and 7 bases separated the two germline ends. CDR3 length: 11 residues. Germline V lookup: CDR1 DFQATT, CDR2 SNEGSKA (reference sequence). CDR3 nucleotide sequence: TGCAGTGCTAGCCATCAGGAGACCCAGTACTTC. Protein sequence: CSASHQETQYF.

The chain carries TRBV5-1 and TRBJ2-5; D is ambiguous. The CDR3 length is 12 residues. Germline V CDR1 and CDR2: SGHRS, YFSETQ. The ends were cut back, 0 bases at V and 2 bases at J, with 2 bases in the middle. In DNA, the CDR3 is TGCGCCAGCAGCTTGGCACAAGAGACCCAGTACTTC. This sequence encodes CASSLAQETQYF.

The rearrangement links TRBV11-2 to TRBJ1-4; D is uncertain. Trimming took 3 bases from V and 2 from J, leaving 10 bases between them. Germline CDR1 reads SGHAT; CDR2 reads FQNNGV. CDR3 length: 15 amino acids. Here the CDR3 reads CASSFRGRTNEKLFF. The CDR3 DNA is TGTGCCAGCAGCTTTCGGGGAAGGACTAATGAAAAACTGTTTTTT.

The rearrangement joins TRBV7-2 to TRBJ2-2; 9 nucleotides match TRBD1. Germline V lookup: CDR1 SGHTA, CDR2 FQGNSA. The CDR3 covers 16 residues. The junction had 8 bases not matched to a gene; V was cut back by 3 bases and J by 6 bases. The CDR3 sequence: CASSFTGGGTSGELFF. The DNA of the CDR3 is TGTGCCAGCAGCTTCACAGGGGGCGGAACCTCCGGGGAGCTGTTTTTT.

V is TRBV28 and J is TRBJ1-2; D is undetermined. This CDR3 has 14 residues. Germline CDR1 is MDHEN and CDR2 is SYDVKM. Trimming cost V 0 bases and J 7 bases, with 12 bases left between them. As DNA, the CDR3 is TGTGCCAGCAGTTTATGGGTTCGGTCGGTTGGCTACACCTTC. Translated, it gives CASSLWVRSVGYTF.

This chain uses TRBV9 with TRBJ2-5, with 7 bases that match TRBD2. The CDR3 contains 14 residues. CDR1 is SGDLS, CDR2 YYNGEE, per germline. Unmatched junction bases numbered 6, after V lost 4 bases and J lost 3 bases. Here the CDR3 DNA reads TGTGCCAGCAGCCCGGTGGGGGGGAAAGAGACCCAGTACTTC. This gives the protein CASSPVGGKETQYF.

CDR3 sequence reads: CASSQGALLIFGYTF. The CDR3 DNA is TGTGCCAGCTCACAGGGGGCGCTTTTAATTTTTGGCTACACCTTC. J is TRBJ1-2 and V is TRBV18; 7 bases line up with TRBD1. V gave up 4 bases and J gave up 7 bases; unmatched junction bases: 12. Germline V gene data show CDR1 as KGHSH and CDR2 as LQKENI. The CDR3 runs to 15 residues.

The gene calls are TRBV5-1 and TRBJ2-2; the D is unclear. The V end was cut by 0 bases, the J end by 1 base, with 10 bases between. Germline V lookup: CDR1 SGHRS, CDR2 YFSETQ. The CDR3 length is 16 residues. CDR3 loop: CASSLEGGWNTGELFF. In DNA, the CDR3 is TGCGCCAGCAGCTTGGAAGGCGGTTGGAACACCGGGGAGCTGTTTTTT. The complete variable domain, with remaining parts taken from reference TRBV5-1 and TRBJ2-2, reads KAGVTQTPRYLIKTRGQQVTLSCSPISGHRSVSWYQQTPGQGLQFLFEYFSETQRNKGNFPGRFSGRQFSNSRSEMNVSTLELGDSALYLCASSLEGGWNTGELFFGEGSRLTVL.

This chain joins TRBV7-6 and TRBJ2-7; 8 positions agree with TRBD1. Germline V gene data show CDR1 as SGHVS and CDR2 as FNYEAQ. After removal of 5 bases from V and 1 base from J, the junction contained 28 bases not matched to a gene. This CDR3 has 22 residues. The CDR3 region has the DNA TGTGCCAGCAGCCCCAGCTTTGCCCAGACAGGGGTAAAGATCGTTGGGTCCTACGAGCAGTACTTC. As protein: CASSPSFAQTGVKIVGSYEQYF.

This chain links TRBV27 with TRBJ2-1, with D perhaps matching TRBD2 (5 bases). V lost 8 bases and J lost 6, with 11 bases in between. The CDR3 has 12 amino acids. From germline, CDR1 is MNHEY and CDR2 SMNVEV (reference sequence). The CDR3: CASGLGINEQFF. DNA of the CDR3: TGTGCCAGCGGACTGGGAATCAATGAGCAGTTCTTC.

The V call is TRBV11-2, the J call TRBJ2-1, with a tentative D call TRBD2 (6 bases). In germline, CDR1 is SGHAT, CDR2 FQNNGV. The V end lost 0 bases, the J end lost 9 bases, and 12 bases lay between the germline ends. This CDR3 spans 14 amino acids. The CDR3 sequence is CASSLEGGWVEQFF. Here the CDR3 DNA reads TGTGCCAGCAGCTTAGAGGGGGGATGGGTTGAGCAGTTCTTC.

Concerning this clone itself: Other DNA sequences from this sample encode an identical CDR3 as well. The chain employs TRBV5-1 and TRBJ1-5; 8 nucleotides agree with TRBD1. This CDR3 is 16 amino acids long. CDR1 is SGHRS and CDR2 is YFSETQ in the germline V gene. The V and J ends lost 4 bases and 0 bases, in that order; junction bases with no gene match: 6. CDR3 residues: CASSLGQGNSNQPQHF. Here the CDR3 DNA reads TGCGCCAGCAGCCTAGGACAGGGTAATAGCAATCAGCCCCAGCATTTT.

In this sample, this clone turned up a few times. One end of the junction fails to match germline, which may point to a read error. The CDR3 DNA reads TGTGCTAGCAGCTTAACCGGGACTAGCGTCACCGGGGAGCTGTTTTTT. It codes for CASSLTGTSVTGELFF. This chain links TRBV7-7 with TRBJ2-2; TRBD2 matches 10 bases. Per the germline V gene, CDR1 is SSHAT and CDR2 is FNYEAQ (reference sequence). This CDR3 contains 16 residues.

In this sample, this clone turned up a few times. The chain joins TRBV9 to TRBJ2-2; TRBD1 might be the D (5 bases). V dropped 3 bases and J dropped 1 base, with 16 bases sitting between them. The germline V gene encodes CDR1 SGDLS and CDR2 YYNGEE. This CDR3 region has 17 residues. The CDR3 sequence is CASSASTDDRNTGELFF. The CDR3 bases are TGTGCCAGCAGCGCCTCCACGGATGACAGGAACACCGGGGAGCTGTTTTTT.

This chain joins TRBV5-1 and TRBJ2-6; D is possibly TRBD2 (5 bases). V lost 0 bases and J lost 4, with 8 bases in between. The CDR3 consists of 15 residues. Looked up from germline, CDR1 is SGHRS and CDR2 is YFSETQ. CDR3: CASSLGGRGANVLTF. The CDR3 DNA is TGCGCCAGCAGCTTGGGAGGGAGAGGGGCCAACGTCCTGACTTTC.